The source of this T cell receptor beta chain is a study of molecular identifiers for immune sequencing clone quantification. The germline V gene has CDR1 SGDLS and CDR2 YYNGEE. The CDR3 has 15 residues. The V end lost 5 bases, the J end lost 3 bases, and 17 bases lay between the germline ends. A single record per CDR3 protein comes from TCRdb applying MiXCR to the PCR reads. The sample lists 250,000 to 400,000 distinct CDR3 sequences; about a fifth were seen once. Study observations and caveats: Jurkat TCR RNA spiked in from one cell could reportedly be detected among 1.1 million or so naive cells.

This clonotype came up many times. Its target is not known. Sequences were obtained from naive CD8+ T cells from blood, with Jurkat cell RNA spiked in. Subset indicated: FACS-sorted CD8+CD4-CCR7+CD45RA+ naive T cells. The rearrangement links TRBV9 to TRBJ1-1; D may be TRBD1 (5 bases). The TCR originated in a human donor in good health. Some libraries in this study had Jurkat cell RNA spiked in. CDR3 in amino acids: CASRGIRELDTEAFF. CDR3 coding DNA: TGTGCCAGCAGAGGAATCAGGGAATTGGACACTGAAGCTTTCTTT.